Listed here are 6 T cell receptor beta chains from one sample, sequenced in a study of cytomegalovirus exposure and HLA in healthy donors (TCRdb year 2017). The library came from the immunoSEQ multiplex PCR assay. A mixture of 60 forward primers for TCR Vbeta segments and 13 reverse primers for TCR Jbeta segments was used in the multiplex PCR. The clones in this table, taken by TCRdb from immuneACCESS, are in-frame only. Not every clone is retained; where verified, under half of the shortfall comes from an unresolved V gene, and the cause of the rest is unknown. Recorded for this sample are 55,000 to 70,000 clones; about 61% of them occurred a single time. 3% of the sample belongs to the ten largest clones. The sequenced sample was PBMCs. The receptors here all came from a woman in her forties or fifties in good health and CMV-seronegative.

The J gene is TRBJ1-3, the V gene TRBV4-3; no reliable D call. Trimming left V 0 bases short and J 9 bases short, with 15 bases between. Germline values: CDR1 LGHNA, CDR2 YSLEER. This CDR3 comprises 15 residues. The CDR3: CASSQESGQDATIYF. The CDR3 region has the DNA TGCGCCAGCAGCCAAGAAAGCGGGCAGGACGCCACCATATATTTT.

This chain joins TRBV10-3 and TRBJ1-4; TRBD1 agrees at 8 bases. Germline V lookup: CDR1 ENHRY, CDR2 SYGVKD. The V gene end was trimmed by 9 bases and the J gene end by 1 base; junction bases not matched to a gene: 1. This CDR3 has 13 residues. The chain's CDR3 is CAIGQGTNEKLFF. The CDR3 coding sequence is TGTGCCATTGGACAGGGAACTAATGAAAAACTGTTTTTT.

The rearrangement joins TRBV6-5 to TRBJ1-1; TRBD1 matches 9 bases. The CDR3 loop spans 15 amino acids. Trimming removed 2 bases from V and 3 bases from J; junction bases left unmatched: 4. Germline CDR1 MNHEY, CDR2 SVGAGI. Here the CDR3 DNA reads TGTGCCAGCAGTTACGTGGGACAGGGTGACACTGAAGCTTTCTTT. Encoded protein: CASSYVGQGDTEAFF.

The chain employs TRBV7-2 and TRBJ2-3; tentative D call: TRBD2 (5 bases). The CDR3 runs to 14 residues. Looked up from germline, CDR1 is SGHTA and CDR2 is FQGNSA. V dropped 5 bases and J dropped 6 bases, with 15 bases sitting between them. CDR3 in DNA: TGTGCCAGCAGCCGTAGCGTTGAAGGGGATACGCAGTATTTT. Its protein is CASSRSVEGDTQYF.

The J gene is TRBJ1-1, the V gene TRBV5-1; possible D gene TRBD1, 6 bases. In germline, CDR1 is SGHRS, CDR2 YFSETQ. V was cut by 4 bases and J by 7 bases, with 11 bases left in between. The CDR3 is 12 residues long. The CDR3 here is CASSRGEGEAFF. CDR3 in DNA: TGCGCCAGCAGCAGGGGGGAGGGTGAAGCTTTCTTT.

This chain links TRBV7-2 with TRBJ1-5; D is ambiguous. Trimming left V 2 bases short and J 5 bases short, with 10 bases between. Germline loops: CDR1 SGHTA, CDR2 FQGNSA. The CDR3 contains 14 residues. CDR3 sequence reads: CASSLTLGYQPQHF. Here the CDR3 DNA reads TGTGCCAGCAGCTTAACACTAGGGTATCAGCCCCAGCATTTT.